This record concerns one TCR beta chain sequence. Only in-frame clones appear in the TCRdb table, and some are missing; sequencing was by immunoSEQ multiplex PCR. The sample records about 130,000 clones, 89% being singletons. The data stem from a study of control samples from healthy donors and cancer patients. The specimen sequenced was PBMCs. This clonotype originated in a man aged 50 to 59 with head and neck cancer.

The CDR3 loop is CASSFYSGASTDTQYF. CDR3 coding DNA: TGTGCCAGCAGTTTCTATAGCGGGGCTAGCACAGATACGCAGTATTTT. V is TRBV6-5 and J is TRBJ2-3, with 8 bases aligning to TRBD2. The CDR3 runs 16 residues. Germline V gene sequence: CDR1 MNHEY, CDR2 SVGAGI. Trimming at V came to 4 bases and at J to 0 bases, leaving 6 bases not matched to a gene.